This entry lists 22 T cell receptor beta chains sequenced from one sample in a study of cytomegalovirus exposure and HLA in healthy donors. Use of 60 Vbeta and 13 Jbeta primers characterized the PCR. Assay used: immunoSEQ multiplex PCR; TCRdb lists only in-frame clones, some missing. Of around 170,000 clones listed, roughly four fifths were seen once; the top ten hold approximately 1.5%. The sequenced sample was PBMCs. These receptors were obtained from a middle-aged man in good health and CMV-seronegative.

This clone appeared a few times. This chain joins TRBV7-2 and TRBJ2-2; 8 bases are shared with TRBD1. The trim removed 5 bases at V and 7 bases at J, leaving 21 bases unmatched. Germline CDR1 is SGHTA and CDR2 is FQGNSA. CDR3 size: 19 residues. The CDR3 region is CASSLFGTLDRALVGELFF. DNA for the CDR3: TGTGCCAGCAGCCTATTTGGGACTCTGGACAGGGCCTTAGTCGGGGAGCTGTTTTTT.

J is TRBJ2-7 and V is TRBV9; D remains unclear. CDR3 length equals 15 residues. The germline V gene has CDR1 SGDLS and CDR2 YYNGEE. V shed 0 bases and J shed 2 bases, with 12 bases lying between them. CDR3 DNA: TGTGCCAGCAGCGTAGGGTCGGCGGCTACCTACGAGCAGTACTTC. It encodes CASSVGSAATYEQYF.

As to this clone: The germline gene is not matched at one end of the junction; a read error may be the cause. V and J are TRBV28 and TRBJ2-5; 9 nucleotides agree with TRBD2. The CDR3 totals 15 residues. Per germline, CDR1 MDHEN and CDR2 SYDVKM. The CDR3 DNA sequence: TGTGCCAGCAGTTCCCCCCCTAGCGGGATAGAGGCCCAGTACTTC. Amino acid sequence: CASSSPPSGIEAQYF.

This chain joins TRBV2 and TRBJ2-1; 8 nucleotides agree with TRBD2. The CDR3 covers 14 residues. CDR1 and CDR2 (germline): SNHLY, FYNNEI. V lost 6 bases and J lost 7; bases outside the gene matches: 8. The CDR3: CASRRGEGMNEQFF. The CDR3 DNA reads TGTGCCAGCAGGCGGGGGGAGGGCATGAATGAGCAGTTCTTC.

The chain has TRBV6-5 and TRBJ1-2, with no clear D. The CDR3 runs 13 residues. The V end was cut by 5 bases, the J end by 6 bases, with 13 bases between. Germline CDR1 is MNHEY and CDR2 is SVGAGI. CDR3 DNA: TGTGCCAGCAGTCTATATTACCGCGATGGCTACACCTTC. Amino acid sequence: CASSLYYRDGYTF.

The table lists this clone with a few counts. The V call is TRBV23-1, the J call TRBJ2-2; perhaps TRBD2 as D (6 bases). TRBV23-1 is classed as an ORF, of uncertain function. CDR3 length equals 15 residues. V was cut by 10 bases and J by 7 bases, with 22 bases left in between. CDR3 in DNA: TGCGCCAACATTTATGGGACTTTTATTGGCGGGGAGCTGTTTTTT. This sequence encodes CANIYGTFIGGELFF.

The V gene is TRBV27, the J gene TRBJ1-1, with TRBD1 identical over 10 bases. The CDR3 spans 13 residues. Germline CDR1 and CDR2: MNHEY and SMNVEV (reference sequence). V was pared by 6 bases and J by 4 bases, with 2 bases of the junction left unmatched. The CDR3 bases are TGTGCCAGCAGGCGGACAGGGGGCACTGAAGCTTTCTTT. It is translated as CASRRTGGTEAFF.

The J gene is TRBJ2-3, the V gene TRBV7-3, with unresolved D. V lost 5 bases and J lost 1, with 4 bases in between. CDR3 size: 12 residues. Germline CDR1 is SGHTA and CDR2 is FQGTGA. The CDR3 protein is CASSRGTDTQYF. In DNA form, the CDR3 reads TGTGCCAGCAGCCGAGGCACAGATACGCAGTATTTT.

This clone occurred once. The V and J genes are TRBV2 and TRBJ2-5; TRBD1 agrees at 8 bases. Germline V gene data show CDR1 as SNHLY and CDR2 as FYNNEI. This CDR3 comprises 15 residues. V shed 2 bases and J 11 bases; nucleotides not matched to a gene: 13. The CDR3 is CASSETRTGRGEQYF. In nucleotides, the CDR3 is TGTGCCAGCAGTGAAACGCGGACAGGGCGTGGGGAGCAGTACTTC.

The chain joins TRBV11-2 to TRBJ1-1, with TRBD1 matching 7 bases. With 6 bases clipped from V and 4 bases from J, the junction kept 5 bases outside the gene matches. In germline, CDR1 is SGHAT, CDR2 FQNNGV. The CDR3 sequence is 13 residues long. The CDR3 sequence is CASSLTGFTEAFF. In nucleotides, the CDR3 is TGTGCCAGCAGTCTGACAGGGTTCACTGAAGCTTTCTTT. The variable domain in full, with the rest retrieved from reference TRBV11-2 and TRBJ1-1, is EAGVAQSPRYKIIEKRQSVAFWCNPISGHATLYWYQQILGQGPKLLIQFQNNGVVDDSQLPKDRFSAERLKGVDSTLKIQPAKLEDSAVYLCASSLTGFTEAFFGQGTRLTVV.

V and J are TRBV6-5 and TRBJ2-2; the D gene is possibly TRBD2 (5 bases). V dropped 3 bases and J dropped 0 bases, with 8 bases sitting between them. This CDR3 has 15 amino acids. Germline values: CDR1 MNHEY, CDR2 SVGAGI. CDR3 bases: TGTGCCAGCAGTTATCGGCGGGCGAACACCGGGGAGCTGTTTTTT. It is translated as CASSYRRANTGELFF.

The chain links TRBV7-3 to TRBJ2-3; the match to TRBD2 covers 11 bases. The germline CDR1 and CDR2 sequences are SGHTA and FQGTGA. The CDR3 consists of 14 residues. Unmatched junction bases numbered 3, after V lost 4 bases and J lost 6 bases. CDR3 loop: CASSSTSGTDTQYF. Written as DNA, the CDR3 is TGTGCCAGCAGCTCGACTAGCGGGACTGATACGCAGTATTTT. Together with reference TRBV7-3 and TRBJ2-3, the CDR3 gives the full variable domain: GAGVSQTPSNKVTEKGKYVELRCDPISGHTALYWYRQSLGQGPEFLIYFQGTGAADDSGLPNDRFFAVRPEGSVSTLKIQRTERGDSAVYLCASSSTSGTDTQYFGPGTRLTVL.

The chain has TRBV30 and TRBJ1-4; 7 nucleotides match TRBD1. Trimming took 2 bases from V and 7 from J; bases not matched to a gene: 7. The CDR3 consists of 14 residues. In germline, CDR1 is GTSNPN, CDR2 SVGIG (reference sequence). CDR3 in amino acids: CAWSRRQGSEKLFF. CDR3 sequence (DNA): TGTGCCTGGAGTAGAAGACAGGGAAGTGAAAAACTGTTTTTT.

There are a few counts of this clone. This rearrangement joins TRBV30 to TRBJ2-7; 7 nucleotides line up with TRBD1. CDR3 length equals 12 residues. The V and J ends lost 3 bases and 7 bases, in that order; junction bases with no gene match: 6. Germline-derived CDR1 and CDR2 are GTSNPN and SVGIG (reference sequence). The CDR3 here is CAWSATGWEQYF. CDR3 coding DNA: TGTGCCTGGAGCGCGACAGGGTGGGAGCAGTACTTC.

This chain joins TRBV6-1 and TRBJ2-3; no reliable D call. With 0 bases removed from V and 4 bases from J, the gap between germline ends came to 8 bases. This CDR3 comprises 14 residues. Germline CDR1 and CDR2: MNHNS and SASEGT. CDR3 amino acids: CASSEALEPDTQYF. CDR3 nucleotides: TGTGCCAGCAGTGAAGCGTTAGAACCAGATACGCAGTATTTT.

The table lists this clone with a few counts. The chain couples TRBV4-2 to TRBJ1-5; no firm D call. V dropped 1 base and J dropped 4 bases, with 5 bases sitting between them. Germline V gives CDR1 LGHNA, CDR2 YNFKEQ. This CDR3 comprises 13 residues. CDR3: CASSQVVNQPQHF. The CDR3 DNA follows: TGTGCCAGCAGCCAAGTCGTGAATCAGCCCCAGCATTTT.

This clone rates as medium-sized. The genes are TRBV25-1 and TRBJ2-7, with a possible D match to TRBD2 (5 bases). This CDR3 contains 12 residues. V dropped 0 bases and J dropped 6 bases, with 6 bases sitting between them. The germline V gene has CDR1 MGHDK and CDR2 SYGVNS. CDR3 bases: TGTGCCAGCAGTGAATACGGAGGCGAGCAGTACGTC. Protein: CASSEYGGEQYV.

The V and J genes are TRBV7-8 and TRBJ2-7; 13 positions match TRBD2. The germline V gene has CDR1 SGHVS and CDR2 FQNEAQ. The V gene end was trimmed by 3 bases and the J gene end by 5 bases; junction bases not matched to a gene: 4. The CDR3 loop spans 15 amino acids. The chain's CDR3 is CASSLGLAGWNEQYF. CDR3 coding DNA: TGTGCCAGCAGCTTGGGACTAGCGGGATGGAACGAGCAGTACTTC.

J is TRBJ2-7 and V is TRBV6-5; 8 nucleotides align to TRBD1. Germline assignment: CDR1 MNHEY and CDR2 SVGAGI. The CDR3 totals 11 residues. Trimming took 6 bases from V and 10 from J; bases not matched to a gene: 5. CDR3 protein: CASSQGQVQYV. The CDR3 nucleotides are TGTGCCAGCAGCCAGGGACAGGTACAGTACGTC.

This clone occurred once. The CDR3 coding sequence is TGTGCCAGCAGCCGGGACAGTTCCTACGAGCAGTACTTC. This gives the protein CASSRDSSYEQYF. The rearrangement links TRBV28 to TRBJ2-7, with 7 bases matching TRBD1. With V trimmed by 6 bases and J by 1 base, 3 bases remained unmatched. This CDR3 has 13 amino acids. Germline V CDR1 and CDR2: MDHEN, SYDVKM.

This chain links TRBV27 with TRBJ2-5, with a tentative D call TRBD1 (6 bases). The DNA end is a closer match to TRBJ2-7, so the J assignment may be wrong. CDR1 is MNHEY and CDR2 is SMNVEV in the germline V gene (reference sequence). This CDR3 is 13 amino acids long. Written as DNA, the CDR3 is TGTGCCAGCAGTCTCAGGGGACCCTACGAGCAGTACTTC. It specifies CASSLRGPYEQYF.

CDR3 sequence (DNA): TGTGCCAGCAGTTTCCGGGAGGGGGGACGTAATGAAAAACTGTTTTTT. Its protein product is CASSFREGGRNEKLFF. The rearrangement uses TRBV28 and TRBJ1-4, with D possibly being TRBD1 (6 bases). The V gene lost 3 bases and the J gene lost 4 bases, with 15 bases spanning the gap. CDR1 and CDR2 (germline): MDHEN, SYDVKM. This CDR3 has 16 residues. Full variable domain (remainder filled in from reference TRBV28 and TRBJ1-4): DVKVTQSSRYLVKRTGEKVFLECVQDMDHENMFWYRQDPGLGLRLIYFSYDVKMKEKGDIPEGYSVSREKKERFSLILESASTNQTSMYLCASSFREGGRNEKLFFGSGTQLSVL.